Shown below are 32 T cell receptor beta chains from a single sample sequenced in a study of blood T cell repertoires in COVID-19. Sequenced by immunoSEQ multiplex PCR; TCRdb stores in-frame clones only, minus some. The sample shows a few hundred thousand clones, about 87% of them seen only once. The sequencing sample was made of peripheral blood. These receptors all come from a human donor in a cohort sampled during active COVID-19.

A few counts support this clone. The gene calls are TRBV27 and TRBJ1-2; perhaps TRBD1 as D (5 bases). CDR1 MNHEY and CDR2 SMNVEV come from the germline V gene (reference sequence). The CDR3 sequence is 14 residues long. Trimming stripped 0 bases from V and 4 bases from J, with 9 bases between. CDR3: CASSLSGQGYGYTF. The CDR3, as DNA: TGTGCCAGCAGTTTATCGGGCCAGGGCTATGGCTACACCTTC.

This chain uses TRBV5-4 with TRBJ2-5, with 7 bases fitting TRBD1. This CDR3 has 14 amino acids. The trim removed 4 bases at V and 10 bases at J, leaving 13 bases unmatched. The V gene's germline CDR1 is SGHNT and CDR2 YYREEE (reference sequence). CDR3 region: CASSNQNSQGDQYF. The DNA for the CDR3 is TGTGCCAGCAGCAACCAGAACTCCCAGGGGGACCAGTACTTC.

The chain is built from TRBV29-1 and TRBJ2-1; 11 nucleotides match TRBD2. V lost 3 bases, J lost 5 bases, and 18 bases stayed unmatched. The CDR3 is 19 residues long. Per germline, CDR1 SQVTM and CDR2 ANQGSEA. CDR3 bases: TGCAGCGTTGAGGCCGGGACTAGCGGAACTTACCCGTTGGACAATGAGCAGTTCTTC. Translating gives CSVEAGTSGTYPLDNEQFF.

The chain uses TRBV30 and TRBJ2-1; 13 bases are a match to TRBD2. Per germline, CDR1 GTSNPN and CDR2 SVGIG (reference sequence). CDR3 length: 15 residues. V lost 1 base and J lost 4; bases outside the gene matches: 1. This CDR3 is CAWSEGLAGYNEQFF. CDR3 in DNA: TGTGCCTGGAGTGAGGGACTAGCGGGATACAATGAGCAGTTCTTC.

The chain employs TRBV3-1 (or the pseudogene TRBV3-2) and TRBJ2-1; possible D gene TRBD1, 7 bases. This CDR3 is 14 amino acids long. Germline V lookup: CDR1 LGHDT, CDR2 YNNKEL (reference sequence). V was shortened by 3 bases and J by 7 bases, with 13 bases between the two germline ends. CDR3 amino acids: CASSHTTGRNEQFF. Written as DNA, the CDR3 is TGTGCCAGCAGCCACACGACAGGGAGGAATGAGCAGTTCTTC.

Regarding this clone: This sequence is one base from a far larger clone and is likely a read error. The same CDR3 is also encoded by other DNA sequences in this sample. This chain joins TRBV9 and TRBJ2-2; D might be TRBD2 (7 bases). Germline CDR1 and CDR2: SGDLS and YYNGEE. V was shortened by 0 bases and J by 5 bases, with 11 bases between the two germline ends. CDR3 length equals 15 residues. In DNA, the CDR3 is TGTGCCAGCAGCGTAGGGGGGGGCGGGACCGGGGAGCTGTTTTTT. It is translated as CASSVGGGGTGELFF.

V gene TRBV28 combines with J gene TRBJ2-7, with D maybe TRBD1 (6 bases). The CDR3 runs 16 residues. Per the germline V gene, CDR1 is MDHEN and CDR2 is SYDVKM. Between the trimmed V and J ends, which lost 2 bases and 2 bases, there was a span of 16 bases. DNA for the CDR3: TGTGCCAGCAGTTTACCCCAGGGGACATACCCCTACGAGCAGTACTTC. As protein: CASSLPQGTYPYEQYF.

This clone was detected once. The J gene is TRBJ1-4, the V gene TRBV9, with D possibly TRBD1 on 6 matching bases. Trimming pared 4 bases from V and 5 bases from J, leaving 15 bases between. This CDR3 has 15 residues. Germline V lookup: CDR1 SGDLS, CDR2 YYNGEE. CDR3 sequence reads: CASSQTGKANEKLFF. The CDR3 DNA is TGTGCCAGCAGCCAAACAGGGAAGGCCAATGAAAAACTGTTTTTT.

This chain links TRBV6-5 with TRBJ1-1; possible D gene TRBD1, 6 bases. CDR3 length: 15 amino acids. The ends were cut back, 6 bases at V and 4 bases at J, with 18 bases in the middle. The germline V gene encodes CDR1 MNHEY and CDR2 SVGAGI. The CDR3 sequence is CASRPQQGFGTEAFF. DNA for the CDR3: TGTGCCAGCAGACCCCAACAGGGATTTGGCACTGAAGCTTTCTTT.

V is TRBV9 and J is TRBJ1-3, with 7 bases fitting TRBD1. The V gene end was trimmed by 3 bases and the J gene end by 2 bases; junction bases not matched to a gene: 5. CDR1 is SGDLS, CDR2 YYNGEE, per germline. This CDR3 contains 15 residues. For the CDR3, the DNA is TGTGCCAGCAGCGCCTCGGGGACAGCTGGAAACACCATATATTTT. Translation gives CASSASGTAGNTIYF. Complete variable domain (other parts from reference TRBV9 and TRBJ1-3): DSGVTQTPKHLITATGQRVTLRCSPRSGDLSVYWYQQSLDQGLQFLIQYYNGEERAKGNILERFSAQQFPDLHSELNLSSLELGDSALYFCASSASGTAGNTIYFGEGSWLTVV.

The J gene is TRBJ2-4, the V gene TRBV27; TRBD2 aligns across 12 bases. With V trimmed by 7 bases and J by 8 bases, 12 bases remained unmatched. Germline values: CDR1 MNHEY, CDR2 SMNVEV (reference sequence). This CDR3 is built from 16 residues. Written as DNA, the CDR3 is TGTGCCAGCACCTCGTCTAGCGGGGGGGCTGTGGACATTCAGTACTTC. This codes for CASTSSSGGAVDIQYF.

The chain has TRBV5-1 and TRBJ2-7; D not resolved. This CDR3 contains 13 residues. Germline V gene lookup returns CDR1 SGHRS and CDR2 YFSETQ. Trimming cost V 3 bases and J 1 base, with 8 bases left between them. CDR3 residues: CASSSPGSYEQYF. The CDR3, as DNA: TGCGCCAGCAGCTCCCCGGGTTCCTACGAGCAGTACTTC. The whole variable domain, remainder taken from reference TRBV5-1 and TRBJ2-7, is KAGVTQTPRYLIKTRGQQVTLSCSPISGHRSVSWYQQTPGQGLQFLFEYFSETQRNKGNFPGRFSGRQFSNSRSEMNVSTLELGDSALYLCASSSPGSYEQYFGPGTRLTVT.

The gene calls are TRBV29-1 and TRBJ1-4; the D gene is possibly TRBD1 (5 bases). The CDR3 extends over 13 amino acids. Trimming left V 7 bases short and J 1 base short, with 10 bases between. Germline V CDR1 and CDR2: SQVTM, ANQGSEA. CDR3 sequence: CSAGQGTNEKLFF. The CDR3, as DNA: TGCAGCGCTGGCCAGGGAACTAATGAAAAACTGTTTTTT.

The CDR3 DNA sequence: TGTGCCAGCAGTTATAGTAGGCTCGGGGGTGAGCAGTTCTTC. It codes for CASSYSRLGGEQFF. The chain uses TRBV27 and TRBJ2-1, with D perhaps TRBD2 (6 bases). Germline V gene sequence: CDR1 MNHEY, CDR2 SMNVEV (reference sequence). This CDR3 region has 14 residues. Trimming took 4 bases from V and 9 from J, leaving 16 bases between them.

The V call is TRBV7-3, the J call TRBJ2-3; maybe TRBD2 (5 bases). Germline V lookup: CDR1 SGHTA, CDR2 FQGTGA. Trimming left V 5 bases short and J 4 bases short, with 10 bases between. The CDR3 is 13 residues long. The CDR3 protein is CASSPSGADTQYF. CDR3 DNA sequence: TGTGCCAGCAGCCCGTCCGGGGCAGATACGCAGTATTTT.

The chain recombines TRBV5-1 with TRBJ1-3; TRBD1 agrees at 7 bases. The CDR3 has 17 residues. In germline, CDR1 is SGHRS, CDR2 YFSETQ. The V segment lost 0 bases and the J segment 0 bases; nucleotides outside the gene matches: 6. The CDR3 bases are TGCGCCAGCAGCTTGGAGAGGACAGGAGACTCTGGAAACACCATATATTTT. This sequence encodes CASSLERTGDSGNTIYF.

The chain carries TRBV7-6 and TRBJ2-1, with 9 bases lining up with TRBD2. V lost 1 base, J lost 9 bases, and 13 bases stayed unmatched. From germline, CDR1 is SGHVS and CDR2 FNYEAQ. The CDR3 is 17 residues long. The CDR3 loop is CASSLGAGGSAGSEQFF. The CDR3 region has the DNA TGTGCCAGCAGCTTAGGGGCGGGAGGGTCGGCGGGGAGTGAGCAGTTCTTC.

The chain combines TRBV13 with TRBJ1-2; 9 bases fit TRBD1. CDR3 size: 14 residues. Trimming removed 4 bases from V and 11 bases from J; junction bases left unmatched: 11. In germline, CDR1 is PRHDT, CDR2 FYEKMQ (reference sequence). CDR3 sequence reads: CASSSARDREGYTF. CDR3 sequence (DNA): TGTGCCAGCAGCTCCGCCCGGGACAGGGAGGGATACACCTTC.

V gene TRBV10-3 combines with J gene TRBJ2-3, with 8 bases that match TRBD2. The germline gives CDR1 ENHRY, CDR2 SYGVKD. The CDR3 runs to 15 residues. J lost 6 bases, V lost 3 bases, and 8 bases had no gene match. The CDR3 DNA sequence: TGTGCCATCAGTGACGGAGCGGGGGTCCAGGATACGCAGTATTTT. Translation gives CAISDGAGVQDTQYF.

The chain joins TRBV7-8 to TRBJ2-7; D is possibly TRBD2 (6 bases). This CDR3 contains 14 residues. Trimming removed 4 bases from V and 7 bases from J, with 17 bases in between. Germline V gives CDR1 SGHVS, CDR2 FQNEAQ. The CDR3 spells CASSSSTGVREQYF. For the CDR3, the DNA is TGTGCCAGCAGCTCCTCAACGGGGGTACGGGAGCAGTACTTC.

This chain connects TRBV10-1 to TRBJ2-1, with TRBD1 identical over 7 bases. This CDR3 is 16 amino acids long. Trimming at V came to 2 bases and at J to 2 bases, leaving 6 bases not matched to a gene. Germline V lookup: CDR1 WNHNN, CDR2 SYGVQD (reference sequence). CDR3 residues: CASSELGQSPYNEQFF. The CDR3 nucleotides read TGCGCCAGCAGTGAGCTGGGACAGTCCCCCTACAATGAGCAGTTCTTC.

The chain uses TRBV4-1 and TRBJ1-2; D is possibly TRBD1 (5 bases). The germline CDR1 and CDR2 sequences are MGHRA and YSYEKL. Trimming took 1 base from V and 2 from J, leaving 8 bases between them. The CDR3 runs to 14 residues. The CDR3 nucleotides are TGCGCCAGCAGCCAAGGATCAGGGAACTATGGCTACACCTTC. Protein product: CASSQGSGNYGYTF.

The CDR3 sequence is CASSLSGRATDTQYF. CDR3 nucleotides: TGTGCCAGCAGTTTGAGCGGGAGGGCGACAGATACGCAGTATTTT. The V and J genes are TRBV7-3 and TRBJ2-3; TRBD2 aligns across 10 bases. CDR3 length equals 15 residues. Germline-derived CDR1 and CDR2 are SGHTA and FQGTGA. Trimming took 6 bases from V and 3 from J; bases not matched to a gene: 6.

As DNA, the CDR3 is TGTGCCAGAAGCGGTGGGACAGGGGTTTATGGCTACACCTTC. Its protein product is CARSGGTGVYGYTF. This rearrangement joins TRBV5-3 to TRBJ1-2; 10 nucleotides align to TRBD1. TRBV5-3 is placed among ORFs of uncertain function. V shed 4 bases, J shed 5 bases, and the junction held 5 bases outside the gene matches. The CDR3 runs to 14 residues.

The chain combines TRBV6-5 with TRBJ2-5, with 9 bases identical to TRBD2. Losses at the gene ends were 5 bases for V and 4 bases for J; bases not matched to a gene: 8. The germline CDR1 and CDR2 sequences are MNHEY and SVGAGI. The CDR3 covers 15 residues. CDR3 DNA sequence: TGTGCCAGCAGTCCACACCTAGCGGGGCTAGAGACCCAGTACTTC. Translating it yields CASSPHLAGLETQYF.

This CDR3 is CATRPGGGETQYF. CDR3 in DNA: TGTGCCACCCGGCCCGGGGGAGGAGAGACCCAGTACTTC. J is TRBJ2-5 and V is TRBV10-3; TRBD2 is a possible D gene (6 bases). The CDR3 is 13 residues long. The V and J ends lost 10 bases and 4 bases respectively, with 16 bases between them. Germline V gene sequence: CDR1 ENHRY, CDR2 SYGVKD.

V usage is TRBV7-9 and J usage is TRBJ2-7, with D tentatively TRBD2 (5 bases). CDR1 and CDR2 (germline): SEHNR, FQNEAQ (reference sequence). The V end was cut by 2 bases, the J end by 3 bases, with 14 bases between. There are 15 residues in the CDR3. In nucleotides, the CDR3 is TGTGCCAGCAGCTTATCCCCAGGCGGAGGCTACGAGCAGTACTTC. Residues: CASSLSPGGGYEQYF.

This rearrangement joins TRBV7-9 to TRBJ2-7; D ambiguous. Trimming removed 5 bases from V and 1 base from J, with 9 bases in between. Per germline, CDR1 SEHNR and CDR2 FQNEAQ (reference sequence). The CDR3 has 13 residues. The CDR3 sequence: CASSGVGSYEQYF. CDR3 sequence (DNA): TGTGCCAGCAGCGGAGTCGGATCCTACGAGCAGTACTTC.

In nucleotides, the CDR3 is TGTGCCAGCAGTTTACGGGGACTAGCGGGAGATACGCAGTATTTT. It codes for CASSLRGLAGDTQYF. The J gene is TRBJ2-3, the V gene TRBV28; 12 bases fit TRBD2. CDR3 length: 15 residues. Trimming cost V 2 bases and J 5 bases; bases outside gene matches: 2. CDR1 is MDHEN and CDR2 is SYDVKM in the germline V gene.

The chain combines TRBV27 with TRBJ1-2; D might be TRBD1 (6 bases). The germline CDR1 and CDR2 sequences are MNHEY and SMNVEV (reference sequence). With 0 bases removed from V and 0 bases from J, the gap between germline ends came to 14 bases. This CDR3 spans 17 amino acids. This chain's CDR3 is CASSLSWYGTTNYGYTF. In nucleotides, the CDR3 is TGTGCCAGCAGTTTATCATGGTACGGGACAACTAACTATGGCTACACCTTC.

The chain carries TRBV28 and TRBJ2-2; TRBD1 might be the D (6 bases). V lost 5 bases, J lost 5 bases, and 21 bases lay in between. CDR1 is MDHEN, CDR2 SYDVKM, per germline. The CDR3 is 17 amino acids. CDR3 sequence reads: CASSLYYREADTGELFF. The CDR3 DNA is TGTGCCAGCAGTCTCTACTACAGGGAAGCGGATACCGGGGAGCTGTTTTTT.

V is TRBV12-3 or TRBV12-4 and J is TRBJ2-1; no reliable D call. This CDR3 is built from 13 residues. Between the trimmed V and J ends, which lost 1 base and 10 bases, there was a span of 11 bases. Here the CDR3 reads CASSLEPLVEQFF. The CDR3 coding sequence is TGTGCCAGCAGTTTAGAACCCCTAGTAGAGCAGTTCTTC.